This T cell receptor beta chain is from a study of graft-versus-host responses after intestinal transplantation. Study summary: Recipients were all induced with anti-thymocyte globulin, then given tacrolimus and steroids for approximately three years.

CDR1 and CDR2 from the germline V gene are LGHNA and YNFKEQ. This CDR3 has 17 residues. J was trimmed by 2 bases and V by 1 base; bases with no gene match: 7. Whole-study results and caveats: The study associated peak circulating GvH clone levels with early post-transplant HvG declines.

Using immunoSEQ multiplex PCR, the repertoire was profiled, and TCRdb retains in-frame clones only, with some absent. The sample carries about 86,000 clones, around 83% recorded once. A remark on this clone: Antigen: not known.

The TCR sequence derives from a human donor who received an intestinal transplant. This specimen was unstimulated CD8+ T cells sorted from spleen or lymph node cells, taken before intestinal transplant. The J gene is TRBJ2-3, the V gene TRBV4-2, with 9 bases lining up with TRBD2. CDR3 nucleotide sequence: TGTGCCAGCAGCCAAGGTATTAGCGGGGGTTACACAGATACGCAGTATTTT. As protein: CASSQGISGGYTDTQYF.